A selection of T cell receptor beta chains follows, all from one sample in a study of CD8 T cells in ankylosing spondylitis. TCRdb independently ran MiXCR on the 5' RACE reads; one entry per CDR3 protein. The sample contains some 140,000 distinct CDR3 sequences, 7% to 9% of which appear only once. The specimen was synovial fluid, either unsorted or a sorted T cell fraction (not recorded which). These receptors came from a male donor with ankylosing spondylitis. Each CDR3 is given with its conserved first and last residue. Fields, in order: J gene, D gene, clone size, CDR3 length, V gene, CDR3 DNA, CDR3 protein. A D gene is named only where the DNA matches it firmly. Clone size, where shown, is once, few, many, or a class for clones that have expanded.

j_gene: TRBJ2-2; d_gene: .; abundance: .; len: 13; v_gene: TRBV28; CDR3nt: TGTGCCAGCAGTTTCTGGCGGTACGGGGAGCTGTTTTTT; CDR3aa: CASSFWRYGELFF
j_gene: TRBJ2-1; d_gene: .; abundance: .; len: 13; v_gene: TRBV7-2; CDR3nt: TGTGCCAGCAGGACTACAGGGTTGCATGAGCAGTTCTTC; CDR3aa: CASRTTGLHEQFF
j_gene: TRBJ2-3; d_gene: .; abundance: .; len: 15; v_gene: TRBV12-3/TRBV12-4; CDR3nt: TGTGCCAGCAGTCCACGATGGGCCACGACAGATACGCAGTATTTT; CDR3aa: CASSPRWATTDTQYF
j_gene: TRBJ2-2; d_gene: .; abundance: few; len: 14; v_gene: TRBV29-1; CDR3nt: TGCAGCGTTGCCGGGGGAGCTGACACCGGGGAGCTGTTTTTT; CDR3aa: CSVAGGADTGELFF
j_gene: TRBJ2-7; d_gene: .; abundance: few; len: 14; v_gene: TRBV5-5; CDR3nt: TGTGCCAGCAGCTCCGGGACCTCCTCCTACGAGCAGTACTTC; CDR3aa: CASSSGTSSYEQYF
j_gene: TRBJ2-5; d_gene: TRBD1; abundance: few; len: 17; v_gene: TRBV28; CDR3nt: TGTGCCAGCAGTTTACTCCTATTGGACAGGTCGTTCGGGACCCAGTACTTC; CDR3aa: CASSLLLLDRSFGTQYF
j_gene: TRBJ2-3; d_gene: .; abundance: many; len: 15; v_gene: TRBV5-5; CDR3nt: TGTGCCAGCAGCTTTAGAATCGGAATCACAGATACGCAGTATTTT; CDR3aa: CASSFRIGITDTQYF
j_gene: TRBJ2-2; d_gene: .; abundance: .; len: 17; v_gene: TRBV2; CDR3nt: TGTGCCAGTAGCACGAGCGGGTACTTCGCGAACACCGGGGAGCTGTTTTTT; CDR3aa: CASSTSGYFANTGELFF
j_gene: TRBJ2-7; d_gene: .; abundance: many; len: 13; v_gene: TRBV7-2; CDR3nt: TGTGCCAGCAGCTTACAACCGTCCTACGAGCAGTACTTC; CDR3aa: CASSLQPSYEQYF
j_gene: TRBJ2-5; d_gene: TRBD2; abundance: .; len: 13; v_gene: TRBV20-1; CDR3nt: TGCAGTGCCTGGTCGGCGGGGGAAGAGACCCAGTACTTC; CDR3aa: CSAWSAGEETQYF
j_gene: TRBJ2-3; d_gene: TRBD2; abundance: .; len: 15; v_gene: TRBV20-1; CDR3nt: TGCAGTGCTTTTAGCGGGAGGGCCCTCACAGATACGCAGTATTTT; CDR3aa: CSAFSGRALTDTQYF
j_gene: TRBJ1-3; d_gene: .; abundance: few; len: 14; v_gene: TRBV11-1; CDR3nt: TGTGCCAGCAGCTCGGGATTCAACGCAAATACCATATATTTT; CDR3aa: CASSSGFNANTIYF
j_gene: TRBJ1-2; d_gene: .; abundance: many; len: 16; v_gene: TRBV6-2/TRBV6-3; CDR3nt: TGTGCCATAAGGAGACGCTCGACAGCCGGTAACTATGGCTACACCTTC; CDR3aa: CAIRRRSTAGNYGYTF
j_gene: TRBJ2-1; d_gene: .; abundance: many; len: 11; v_gene: TRBV29-1; CDR3nt: TGCAGCGTTCCAGTCTACAATGAGCAGTTCTTC; CDR3aa: CSVPVYNEQFF
j_gene: TRBJ1-1; d_gene: .; abundance: few; len: 13; v_gene: TRBV18; CDR3nt: TGTGCCAGCTCACCGAACCCAGGGGACGACGCTTTCTTT; CDR3aa: CASSPNPGDDAFF
j_gene: TRBJ2-1; d_gene: .; abundance: few; len: 14; v_gene: TRBV3-1; CDR3nt: TGTGCCAGCAGCCACGAGGGGTCCTACAATGAGCAGTTCTTC; CDR3aa: CASSHEGSYNEQFF
j_gene: TRBJ1-1; d_gene: .; abundance: few; len: 11; v_gene: TRBV20-1; CDR3nt: TGCAGTGCGCCGAATACAGAGGAAGCTTTCTTT; CDR3aa: CSAPNTEEAFF
j_gene: TRBJ1-2; d_gene: .; abundance: many; len: 12; v_gene: TRBV27; CDR3nt: TGTGCCAGCAGGGAGAGGGACTATGGCTACACCTTC; CDR3aa: CASRERDYGYTF
j_gene: TRBJ2-3; d_gene: .; abundance: many; len: 12; v_gene: TRBV4-1; CDR3nt: TGCGCCAGCAGCCAAACGGCAGATACGCAGTATTTT; CDR3aa: CASSQTADTQYF
j_gene: TRBJ2-7; d_gene: .; abundance: .; len: 17; v_gene: TRBV5-1; CDR3nt: TGCGCCAGCAGCTTGGCCTCGAGCGGTCCGAGCTCCTACGAGCAGTACTTC; CDR3aa: CASSLASSGPSSYEQYF
j_gene: TRBJ2-7; d_gene: .; abundance: few; len: 14; v_gene: TRBV7-2; CDR3nt: TGTGCCAGCAGCTGGGGGGGGGCCTTCTACGAGCAGTACTTC; CDR3aa: CASSWGGAFYEQYF
j_gene: TRBJ1-1; d_gene: .; abundance: many; len: 15; v_gene: TRBV18; CDR3nt: TGTGCCAGCTCACTTCGGACGACAAGGGCGGGAGGAGCTTTCTTT; CDR3aa: CASSLRTTRAGGAFF
j_gene: TRBJ2-7; d_gene: .; abundance: .; len: 15; v_gene: TRBV9; CDR3nt: TGTGCCAGCAGCCCCGGACTGGGAAAAGGCTACGAGCAGTACTTC; CDR3aa: CASSPGLGKGYEQYF
j_gene: TRBJ2-5; d_gene: TRBD2; abundance: many; len: 15; v_gene: TRBV7-3; CDR3nt: TGTGCCAGCTCTCCTAGCGGGAGGTCCCCAGAGACCCAGTACTTC; CDR3aa: CASSPSGRSPETQYF
j_gene: TRBJ1-1; d_gene: TRBD1; abundance: .; len: 14; v_gene: TRBV6-2/TRBV6-3; CDR3nt: TGTGCCAGCAGCTACAGGGGCTTGAACACTGAAGCTTTCTTT; CDR3aa: CASSYRGLNTEAFF
j_gene: TRBJ1-1; d_gene: .; abundance: many; len: 11; v_gene: TRBV29-1; CDR3nt: TGCAGCTTCTCGATCGGGGACGGGGCTTTCTTT; CDR3aa: CSFSIGDGAFF
j_gene: TRBJ1-5; d_gene: TRBD1; abundance: .; len: 15; v_gene: TRBV7-2; CDR3nt: TGTGCCAGCATGCGGGACAGTCGTAGCAATCAGCCCCAGCATTTT; CDR3aa: CASMRDSRSNQPQHF
j_gene: TRBJ1-5; d_gene: .; abundance: many; len: 16; v_gene: TRBV15; CDR3nt: TGTGCCACCAGCAGAGCGGAGGACAGTCTCAATCAGCCCCAGCATTTT; CDR3aa: CATSRAEDSLNQPQHF
j_gene: TRBJ2-7; d_gene: TRBD1; abundance: many; len: 17; v_gene: TRBV6-1; CDR3nt: TGTGCCAGCAGCTCGTTTTTTGGACAGGCAAGCGCCTACGAGCAGTACTTC; CDR3aa: CASSSFFGQASAYEQYF
j_gene: TRBJ2-7; d_gene: TRBD2; abundance: many; len: 15; v_gene: TRBV20-1; CDR3nt: TGCAGTGCTAGGTCGACTAGCGGGGGAGTCTACGAGCAGTACTTC; CDR3aa: CSARSTSGGVYEQYF
j_gene: TRBJ1-5; d_gene: .; abundance: many; len: 14; v_gene: TRBV28; CDR3nt: TGTGCCAGCAGCATGGGACGGCCAGGTCAGCCCCAGCATTTT; CDR3aa: CASSMGRPGQPQHF
j_gene: TRBJ1-4; d_gene: .; abundance: many; len: 15; v_gene: TRBV5-1; CDR3nt: TGCGCCAGCAGCCCGGACTTTGCAACTAATGAAAAACTGTTTTTT; CDR3aa: CASSPDFATNEKLFF
j_gene: TRBJ1-2; d_gene: .; abundance: many; len: 14; v_gene: TRBV5-1; CDR3nt: TGCGCCAGCAGCTCGTCGACAGCTTCCTATGGCTACACCTTC; CDR3aa: CASSSSTASYGYTF
j_gene: TRBJ2-2; d_gene: TRBD1; abundance: few; len: 15; v_gene: TRBV20-1; CDR3nt: TGCAGTGCTAGAGATCCAGGGGGCAGCACCGGGGAGCTGTTTTTT; CDR3aa: CSARDPGGSTGELFF
j_gene: TRBJ2-2; d_gene: TRBD1; abundance: few; len: 14; v_gene: TRBV20-1; CDR3nt: TGCAGTGCGCGAGACAGGGAAACCACCGGGGAGCTGTTTTTT; CDR3aa: CSARDRETTGELFF
j_gene: TRBJ2-1; d_gene: TRBD1; abundance: .; len: 14; v_gene: TRBV6-5; CDR3nt: TGTGCCAGCAGTTTCCGGGACAGGGGCAATGAGCAGTTCTTC; CDR3aa: CASSFRDRGNEQFF
j_gene: TRBJ2-5; d_gene: TRBD1; abundance: many; len: 19; v_gene: TRBV10-3; CDR3nt: TGTGCCATCAGTGCCGCCTTCTTTCCGGGACAGGGAAATCAAGAGACCCAGTACTTC; CDR3aa: CAISAAFFPGQGNQETQYF
j_gene: TRBJ2-1; d_gene: .; abundance: few; len: 13; v_gene: TRBV12-3/TRBV12-4; CDR3nt: TGTGCCAGCAGTTTAGGACAGCCCAATGAGCAGTTCTTC; CDR3aa: CASSLGQPNEQFF
j_gene: TRBJ2-3; d_gene: .; abundance: many; len: 12; v_gene: TRBV2; CDR3nt: TGTGCCAGCAGTGAAACAACAGATACGCAGTATTTT; CDR3aa: CASSETTDTQYF
j_gene: TRBJ1-6; d_gene: TRBD1; abundance: many; len: 16; v_gene: TRBV28; CDR3nt: TGTGCCAGCAGTTCTCTTCGACAGGGAATCGTTTCACCCCTCCACTTT; CDR3aa: CASSSLRQGIVSPLHF
j_gene: TRBJ2-5; d_gene: TRBD2; abundance: .; len: 15; v_gene: TRBV6-2/TRBV6-3; CDR3nt: TGTGCCAGCAGTTCGTTAGCGGGAATCCAAGAGACCCAGTACTTC; CDR3aa: CASSSLAGIQETQYF
j_gene: TRBJ2-3; d_gene: .; abundance: .; len: 15; v_gene: TRBV18; CDR3nt: TGTGCCAGCTCACGCTTGGAGGGAAGCACAGATACGCAGTATTTT; CDR3aa: CASSRLEGSTDTQYF
j_gene: TRBJ2-2; d_gene: .; abundance: few; len: 13; v_gene: TRBV7-8; CDR3nt: TGTGCCAGCAGCACGAAGGTGGCCGGGGAGCTGTTTTTT; CDR3aa: CASSTKVAGELFF
j_gene: TRBJ2-5; d_gene: TRBD2; abundance: .; len: 15; v_gene: TRBV10-1; CDR3nt: TGCGCCAGCAGTGAGACTAGCGGGAGGCATGAGACCCAGTACTTC; CDR3aa: CASSETSGRHETQYF
j_gene: TRBJ2-1; d_gene: .; abundance: .; len: 13; v_gene: TRBV29-1; CDR3nt: TGCAGCTCTCATATGGGAGCCTACAATGAGCAGTTCTTC; CDR3aa: CSSHMGAYNEQFF
j_gene: TRBJ1-6; d_gene: .; abundance: many; len: 15; v_gene: TRBV27; CDR3nt: TGTGCCAGCAGTTCACAGATCGGGTATAATTCACCCCTCCACTTT; CDR3aa: CASSSQIGYNSPLHF
j_gene: TRBJ2-3; d_gene: .; abundance: .; len: 14; v_gene: TRBV3-1; CDR3nt: TGTGCCAGCAGCCTGACTCCGGGCACAGATACGCAGTATTTT; CDR3aa: CASSLTPGTDTQYF
j_gene: TRBJ2-1; d_gene: .; abundance: many; len: 14; v_gene: TRBV20-1; CDR3nt: TGCAGTGCTGTAACTATTTTGGGACACAATGAGCAGTTCTTC; CDR3aa: CSAVTILGHNEQFF
j_gene: TRBJ1-3; d_gene: .; abundance: few; len: 14; v_gene: TRBV25-1; CDR3nt: TGTGCCAGCTTCTTTCACAGCTCTGGAAACACCATATATTTT; CDR3aa: CASFFHSSGNTIYF
j_gene: TRBJ2-6; d_gene: .; abundance: .; len: 15; v_gene: TRBV6-1; CDR3nt: TGTGCCAGCAAGGGGGGACACTCTGGGGCCAACGTCCTGACTTTC; CDR3aa: CASKGGHSGANVLTF